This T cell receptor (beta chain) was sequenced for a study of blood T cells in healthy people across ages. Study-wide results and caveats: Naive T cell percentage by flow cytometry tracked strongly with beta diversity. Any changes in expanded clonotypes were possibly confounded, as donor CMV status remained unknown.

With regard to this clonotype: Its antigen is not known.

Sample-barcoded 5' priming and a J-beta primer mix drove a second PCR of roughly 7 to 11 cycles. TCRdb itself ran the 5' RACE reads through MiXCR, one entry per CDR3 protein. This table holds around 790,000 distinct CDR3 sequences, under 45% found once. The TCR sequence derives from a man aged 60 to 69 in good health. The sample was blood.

CDR3 nucleotide sequence: TGTGCCAGCAGTCCTACAGGGGGTGGTGGCAATCAGCCCCAGCATTTT. Protein: CASSPTGGGGNQPQHF. The chain links TRBV12-3 or TRBV12-4 to TRBJ1-5; 8 bases agree with TRBD1. V lost 5 bases and J lost 2; bases outside the gene matches: 8. CDR3 size: 16 residues.